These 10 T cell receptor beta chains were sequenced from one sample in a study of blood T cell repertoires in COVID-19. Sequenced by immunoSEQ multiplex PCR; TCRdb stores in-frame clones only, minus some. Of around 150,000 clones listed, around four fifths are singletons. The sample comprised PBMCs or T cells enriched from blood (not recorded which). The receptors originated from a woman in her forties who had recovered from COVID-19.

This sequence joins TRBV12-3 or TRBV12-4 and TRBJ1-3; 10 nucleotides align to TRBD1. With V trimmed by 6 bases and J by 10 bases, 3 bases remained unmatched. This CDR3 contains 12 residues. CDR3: CASSWTGGTIYF. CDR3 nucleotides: TGTGCCAGCAGCTGGACAGGGGGTACCATATATTTT.

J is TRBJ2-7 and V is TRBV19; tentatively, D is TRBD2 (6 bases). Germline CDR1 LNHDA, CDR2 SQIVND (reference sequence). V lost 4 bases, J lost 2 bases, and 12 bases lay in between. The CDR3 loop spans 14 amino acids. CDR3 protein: CASSTGLNAYEQYF. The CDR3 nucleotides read TGTGCCAGTAGTACCGGACTAAACGCCTACGAGCAGTACTTC. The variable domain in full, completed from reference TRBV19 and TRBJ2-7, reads DGGITQSPKYLFRKEGQNVTLSCEQNLNHDAMYWYRQDPGQGLRLIYYSQIVNDFQKGDIAEGYSVSREKKESFPLTVTSAQKNPTAFYLCASSTGLNAYEQYFGPGTRLTVT.

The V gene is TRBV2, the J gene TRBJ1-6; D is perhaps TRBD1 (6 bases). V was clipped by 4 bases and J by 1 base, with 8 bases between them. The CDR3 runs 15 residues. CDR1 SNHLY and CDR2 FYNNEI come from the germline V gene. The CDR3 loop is CASSVQGSYNSPLHF. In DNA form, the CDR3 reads TGTGCCAGCAGTGTGCAGGGGTCCTATAATTCACCCCTCCACTTT.

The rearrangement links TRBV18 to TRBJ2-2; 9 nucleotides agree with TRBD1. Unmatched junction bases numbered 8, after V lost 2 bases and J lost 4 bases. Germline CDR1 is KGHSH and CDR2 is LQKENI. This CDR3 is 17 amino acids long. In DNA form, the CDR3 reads TGTGCCAGCTCACCATTACCGGGACAGGGATCCACCGGGGAGCTGTTTTTT. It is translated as CASSPLPGQGSTGELFF.

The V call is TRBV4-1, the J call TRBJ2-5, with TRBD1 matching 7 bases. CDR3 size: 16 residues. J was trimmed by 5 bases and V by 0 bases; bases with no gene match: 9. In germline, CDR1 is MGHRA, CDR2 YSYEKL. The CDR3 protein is CASSQDLSRGSETQYF. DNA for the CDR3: TGCGCCAGCAGCCAAGATCTCAGCAGGGGGTCTGAGACCCAGTACTTC.

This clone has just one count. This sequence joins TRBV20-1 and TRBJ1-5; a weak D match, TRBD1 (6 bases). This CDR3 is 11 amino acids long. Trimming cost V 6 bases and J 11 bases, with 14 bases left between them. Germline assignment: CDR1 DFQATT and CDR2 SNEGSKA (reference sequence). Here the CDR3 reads CSATQGRAQHF. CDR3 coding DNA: TGCAGTGCCACTCAGGGGAGGGCCCAGCATTTT.

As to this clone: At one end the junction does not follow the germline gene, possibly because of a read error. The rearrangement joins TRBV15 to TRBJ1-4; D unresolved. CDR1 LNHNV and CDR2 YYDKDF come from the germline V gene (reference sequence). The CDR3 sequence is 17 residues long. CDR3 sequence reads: CATSRAPGGRTNQKLFF. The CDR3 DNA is TGTGCCACCAGCAGAGCGCCAGGAGGGAGGACTAATCAAAAACTGTTTTTT.

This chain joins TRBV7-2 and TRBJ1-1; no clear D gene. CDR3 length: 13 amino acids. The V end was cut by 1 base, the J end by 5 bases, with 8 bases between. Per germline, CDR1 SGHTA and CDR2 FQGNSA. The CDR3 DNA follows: TGTGCCAGCAGCTTAGGGCAGAATACTGAAGCTTTCTTT. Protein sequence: CASSLGQNTEAFF.

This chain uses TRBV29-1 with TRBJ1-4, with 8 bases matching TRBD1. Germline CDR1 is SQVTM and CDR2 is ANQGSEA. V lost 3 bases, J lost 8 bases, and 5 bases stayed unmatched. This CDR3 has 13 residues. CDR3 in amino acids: CSVEEGTGEKLFF. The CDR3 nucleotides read TGCAGCGTTGAGGAGGGGACAGGCGAAAAACTGTTTTTT.

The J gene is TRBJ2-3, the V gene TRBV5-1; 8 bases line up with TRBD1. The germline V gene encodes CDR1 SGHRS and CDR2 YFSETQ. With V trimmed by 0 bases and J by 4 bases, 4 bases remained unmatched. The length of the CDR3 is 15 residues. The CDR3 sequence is CASSLGGQGADTQYF. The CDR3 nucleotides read TGCGCCAGCAGCTTGGGAGGACAGGGAGCAGATACGCAGTATTTT.